The 30 T cell receptor beta chains reported below all come from one sample, sequenced in a study of T-cell reconstitution after alpha-beta-depleted transplantation in children. The authors prepared the TCRbeta library with unique molecular identifiers. Each CDR3 protein is one row after TCRdb ran MiXCR on the PCR reads. The sample gives just under 350,000 distinct CDR3 sequences, roughly 15% of which show up once; roughly 40% is in the top ten. This specimen was PBMCs, mostly from graft donor cells, taken 360 days after TCRalphabeta/CD19-depleted stem cell transplant. The receptor source for this set is a male patient between 2 and 10 years old who had a stem cell transplant for acute lymphoblastic leukemia, so the T cells may come from the graft donor.

About this clonotype itself: The final CDR3 position lacks the conserved phenylalanine or tryptophan, pointing to a likely read error. Here the CDR3 reads CAISPRGQGNTEAFV. Written as DNA, the CDR3 is TGTGCCATCAGTCCCCGCGGGCAGGGGAACACTGAAGCTTTCGTT. The chain recombines TRBV10-3 with TRBJ1-1; D possibly corresponds to TRBD1 (5 bases). In germline, CDR1 is ENHRY, CDR2 SYGVKD. Trimming removed 5 bases at V and 1 base at J, with 14 bases between. This CDR3 is built from 15 residues.

This clonotype occurred a few times. V gene TRBV4-1 combines with J gene TRBJ2-7; D is possibly TRBD1 (5 bases). In germline, CDR1 is MGHRA, CDR2 YSYEKL. The CDR3 length is 17 residues. The ends were cut back, 3 bases at V and 5 bases at J, with 23 bases in the middle. The CDR3 loop reads CASSHPGHRRARDEQYF. The DNA of the CDR3 is TGCGCCAGCAGCCACCCAGGACACAGGCGTGCTCGGGACGAGCAGTACTTC.

This clonotype came up a few times. CDR3 in amino acids: CASSHPGLAVGTDTQYF. CDR3 DNA sequence: TGTGCCAGCAGCCATCCCGGGCTAGCGGTGGGCACAGATACGCAGTATTTT. This sequence joins TRBV3-1 and TRBJ2-3, with 7 bases matching TRBD2. The length of the CDR3 is 17 residues. Germline V CDR1 and CDR2: LGHDT, YNNKEL (reference sequence). V dropped 3 bases and J dropped 1; count of bases not matched to a gene: 10.

This clonotype was counted many times. The J gene is TRBJ2-2, the V gene TRBV19; D is perhaps TRBD1 or TRBD2 (6 bases each). The CDR3 is 13 amino acids. Between the trimmed V and J ends, which lost 3 bases and 6 bases, there was a span of 8 bases. Germline V gives CDR1 LNHDA, CDR2 SQIVND (reference sequence). CDR3 sequence (DNA): TGTGCCAGTAGTATCGGGGGCCCCGGGGAGCTGTTTTTT. This sequence encodes CASSIGGPGELFF.

The V and J genes are TRBV3-1 and TRBJ1-5; D gene uncertain. Germline V lookup: CDR1 LGHDT, CDR2 YNNKEL (reference sequence). V lost 1 base, J lost 4 bases, and 5 bases lay in between. The length of the CDR3 is 13 residues. The DNA of the CDR3 is TGTGCCAGCAGCCAAGTCGGAAATCAGCCCCAGCATTTT. This codes for CASSQVGNQPQHF.

A few counts support this clonotype. The J gene is TRBJ1-5, the V gene TRBV12-3 or TRBV12-4; no reliable D call. The V end lost 7 bases, the J end lost 7 bases, and 5 bases lay between the germline ends. CDR3 length: 10 amino acids. DNA for the CDR3: TGTGCCAGCATGGGACAGCCCCAGCATTTT. Amino acid sequence: CASMGQPQHF.

This clonotype has a handful of counts. This chain uses TRBV6-5 with TRBJ1-2; D is perhaps TRBD1 (5 bases). Germline CDR1 MNHEY, CDR2 SVGAGI. The CDR3 contains 14 residues. Trimming removed 0 bases from V and 3 bases from J, with 8 bases in between. CDR3 amino acids: CASSYSATDYGYTF. CDR3 nucleotide sequence: TGTGCCAGCAGTTACTCAGCGACAGACTATGGCTACACCTTC.

This clonotype was seen a few times. The chain is built from TRBV12-3 or TRBV12-4 and TRBJ2-2, with D unclear. Deletions cut 5 bases from V and 0 bases from J, with 10 bases between. CDR3 length equals 15 residues. For the CDR3, the DNA is TGTGCCAGCAGTCCCCCGGGTCCGAACACCGGGGAGCTGTTTTTT. It specifies CASSPPGPNTGELFF.

This clonotype appeared a few times. V is TRBV9 and J is TRBJ2-7; 10 bases match TRBD1. V lost 2 bases to trimming and J lost 3 bases; unmatched junction nucleotides: 2. The germline V gene has CDR1 SGDLS and CDR2 YYNGEE. This CDR3 comprises 14 residues. CDR3 region: CASSVGTGVYEQYF. CDR3 sequence (DNA): TGTGCCAGCAGCGTCGGGACAGGGGTCTACGAGCAGTACTTC.

This clonotype appeared a few times. This chain uses TRBV7-2 with TRBJ2-5, with 10 bases identical to TRBD2. Germline-derived CDR1 and CDR2 are SGHTA and FQGNSA. V lost 0 bases to trimming and J lost 2 bases; unmatched junction nucleotides: 9. The CDR3 is made up of 18 amino acids. The CDR3, as DNA: TGTGCCAGCAGCTTAGCCCCAGCGGGAGGGGTCTGGCAAGAGACCCAGTACTTC. It codes for CASSLAPAGGVWQETQYF.

V usage is TRBV20-1 and J usage is TRBJ2-7, with 7 bases lining up with TRBD2. This CDR3 has 15 residues. Trimming at V came to 1 base and at J to 4 bases, leaving 10 bases not matched to a gene. CDR1 is DFQATT, CDR2 SNEGSKA, per germline (reference sequence). The CDR3 region is CSARALAEPFYEQYF. CDR3 DNA: TGCAGTGCTAGAGCGCTAGCGGAGCCCTTTTACGAGCAGTACTTC.

There are a few counts of this clonotype. The rearrangement joins TRBV5-1 to TRBJ2-5; D may be TRBD2 (6 bases). Germline lookup yields CDR1 SGHRS and CDR2 YFSETQ. The V end was cut by 2 bases, the J end by 4 bases, with 12 bases between. This CDR3 has 14 residues. In DNA form, the CDR3 reads TGCGCCAGCAGCTTTGGCGGGATAGGAGAGACCCAGTACTTC. It is translated as CASSFGGIGETQYF.

In this sample, this clonotype turned up a few times. The rearrangement links TRBV25-1 to TRBJ2-7; 7 bases are a match to TRBD1. This CDR3 has 15 amino acids. Germline CDR1 and CDR2: MGHDK and SYGVNS. The V and J ends lost 1 base and 2 bases, in that order; junction bases with no gene match: 5. The DNA for the CDR3 is TGTGCCAGCAGTGAATCCTGGACAGGAACCTACGAGCAGTACTTC. This encodes CASSESWTGTYEQYF.

This clonotype was seen a few times. The chain joins TRBV12-3 or TRBV12-4 to TRBJ1-1; D is uncertain. Trimming removed 4 bases at V and 1 base at J, with 22 bases between. The length of the CDR3 is 18 residues. In nucleotides, the CDR3 is TGTGCCAGCAGTTATGGCTCTCCTAGAGGAGCTCGGAACACTGAAGCTTTCTTT. This sequence encodes CASSYGSPRGARNTEAFF.

V is TRBV7-9 and J is TRBJ2-5, with a tentative D call TRBD2 (5 bases). The CDR3 extends over 15 amino acids. The germline V gene has CDR1 SEHNR and CDR2 FQNEAQ (reference sequence). Trimming pared 2 bases from V and 5 bases from J, leaving 15 bases between. In DNA form, the CDR3 reads TGTGCCAGCAGCTTACGAGGAGGTGGTATGGAGACCCAGTACTTC. The encoded protein is CASSLRGGGMETQYF. Full variable domain (remainder filled in from reference TRBV7-9 and TRBJ2-5): DTGVSQNPRHKITKRGQNVTFRCDPISEHNRLYWYRQTLGQGPEFLTYFQNEAQLEKSRLLSDRFSAERPKGSFSTLEIQRTEQGDSAMYLCASSLRGGGMETQYFGPGTRLLVL.

A few counts support this clonotype. The chain joins TRBV4-2 to TRBJ2-1, with TRBD2 identical over 9 bases. V was clipped by 1 base and J by 9 bases; unmatched bases: 4. CDR3 length: 14 residues. The germline gives CDR1 LGHNA, CDR2 YNFKEQ. The CDR3 region has the DNA TGTGCCAGCAGCCAAGTTCTAGCGGGAACTGAGCAGTTCTTC. It specifies CASSQVLAGTEQFF.

This clonotype was seen more than once but under ten times. The rearrangement uses TRBV7-8 and TRBJ1-4; D is possibly TRBD1 (6 bases). The CDR3 totals 15 residues. V shed 4 bases and J shed 1 base, with 10 bases lying between them. Germline CDR1 reads SGHVS; CDR2 reads FQNEAQ. The CDR3 loop is CASSSKDRTNEKLFF. CDR3 nucleotide sequence: TGTGCCAGCAGCTCAAAGGACAGAACTAATGAAAAACTGTTTTTT.

This clonotype was seen a handful of times. The chain has TRBV7-9 and TRBJ2-3; TRBD1 or TRBD2 may be the D gene (5 bases each). V shed 1 base and J shed 0 bases, with 14 bases lying between them. The germline V gene has CDR1 SEHNR and CDR2 FQNEAQ (reference sequence). The CDR3 sequence is 17 residues long. The CDR3 reads CASSLGWDARSTDTQYF. In DNA, the CDR3 is TGTGCCAGCAGCTTAGGCTGGGACGCCAGGAGCACAGATACGCAGTATTTT. Variable domain in full (rest from reference TRBV7-9 and TRBJ2-3): DTGVSQNPRHKITKRGQNVTFRCDPISEHNRLYWYRQTLGQGPEFLTYFQNEAQLEKSRLLSDRFSAERPKGSFSTLEIQRTEQGDSAMYLCASSLGWDARSTDTQYFGPGTRLTVL.

This chain links TRBV5-1 with TRBJ1-1; D remains ambiguous. Germline CDR1 and CDR2: SGHRS and YFSETQ. CDR3 size: 13 residues. V dropped 0 bases and J dropped 4 bases, with 7 bases sitting between them. The CDR3, as DNA: TGCGCCAGCAGCTTGGAGCGGGGCACTGAAGCTTTCTTT. The encoded protein is CASSLERGTEAFF.

The chain couples TRBV20-1 to TRBJ2-5; TRBD1 agrees at 8 bases. With V trimmed by 6 bases and J by 1 base, 7 bases remained unmatched. Germline V CDR1 and CDR2: DFQATT, SNEGSKA (reference sequence). There are 14 residues in the CDR3. The CDR3 reads CSATGTGPQETQYF. CDR3 DNA: TGCAGTGCAACCGGGACAGGCCCCCAAGAGACCCAGTACTTC.

This clonotype was seen more than once but under ten times. The rearrangement uses TRBV20-1 and TRBJ2-1; D tentatively reads TRBD1 or TRBD2 (5 bases each). Trimming removed 6 bases at V and 2 bases at J, with 17 bases between. Looked up from germline, CDR1 is DFQATT and CDR2 is SNEGSKA (reference sequence). This CDR3 has 15 residues. Written as DNA, the CDR3 is TGCAGTGCGCTCCAGGGAGCCCTCCCCTACAATGAGCAGTTCTTC. Protein: CSALQGALPYNEQFF.

The V call is TRBV29-1, the J call TRBJ2-5; possibly TRBD2 for D (6 bases). The V end was cut by 4 bases, the J end by 3 bases, with 9 bases between. This CDR3 has 12 residues. CDR1 is SQVTM and CDR2 is ANQGSEA in the germline V gene. The CDR3 here is CSVGVAEETQYF. For the CDR3, the DNA is TGCAGCGTTGGGGTAGCGGAAGAGACCCAGTACTTC.

The chain uses TRBV12-3 or TRBV12-4 and TRBJ2-3; maybe TRBD2 (7 bases). CDR3 length equals 16 residues. Trimming removed 7 bases from V and 2 bases from J, with 19 bases in between. The CDR3 bases are TGTGCCAGCACCCCCCCGTCGGGGGGCCTCACAGATACGCAGTATTTT. Protein product: CASTPPSGGLTDTQYF.

J is TRBJ2-5 and V is TRBV18, with no clear D. CDR1 is KGHSH, CDR2 LQKENI, per germline. With 2 bases removed from V and 2 bases from J, the gap between germline ends came to 12 bases. This CDR3 region has 15 residues. The CDR3 sequence: CASSPLIGPQETQYF. CDR3 nucleotides: TGTGCCAGCTCACCATTGATAGGCCCTCAAGAGACCCAGTACTTC. The full variable domain, with the rest looked up from reference TRBV18 and TRBJ2-5, is NAGVMQNPRHLVRRRGQEARLRCSPMKGHSHVYWYRQLPEEGLKFMVYLQKENIIDESGMPKERFSAEFPKEGPSILRIQQVVRGDSAAYFCASSPLIGPQETQYFGPGTRLLVL.

This clonotype was counted many times. This chain connects TRBV6-1 to TRBJ1-1; a weak D match, TRBD1 (5 bases). The V end lost 8 bases, the J end lost 2 bases, and 15 bases lay between the germline ends. The CDR3 extends over 14 amino acids. Germline CDR1 and CDR2: MNHNS and SASEGT. CDR3 in amino acids: CASAWAGRNTEAFF. For the CDR3, the DNA is TGTGCCAGCGCCTGGGCAGGGCGCAACACTGAAGCTTTCTTT.

The table lists this clonotype with a few counts. The chain carries TRBV30 and TRBJ1-1, with D unresolved. The CDR3 length is 11 residues. The ends were cut back, 5 bases at V and 6 bases at J, with 10 bases in the middle. Per germline, CDR1 GTSNPN and CDR2 SVGIG (reference sequence). The CDR3 spells CAWARFSEAFF. The CDR3 coding sequence is TGTGCCTGGGCAAGGTTTTCTGAAGCTTTCTTT. Looking up the rest from reference TRBV30 and TRBJ1-1 gives the full variable domain: SQTIHQWPATLVQPVGSPLSLECTVEGTSNPNLYWYRQAAGRGLQLLFYSVGIGQISSEVPQNLSASRPQDRQFILSSKKLLLSDSGFYLCAWARFSEAFFGQGTRLTVV.

V gene TRBV10-3 combines with J gene TRBJ2-1, with TRBD2 matching 9 bases. Germline CDR1 is ENHRY and CDR2 is SYGVKD. CDR3 length equals 14 residues. The V segment lost 11 bases and the J segment 8 bases; nucleotides outside the gene matches: 13. CDR3 in amino acids: CALPFRREGHEQFF. The CDR3 DNA reads as TGTGCCCTTCCCTTCCGGCGGGAGGGCCATGAGCAGTTCTTC.

There are a few counts of this clonotype. The CDR3 sequence: CASSPQDSYGYTF. The DNA for the CDR3 is TGTGCCAGCTCACCCCAGGACAGCTATGGCTACACCTTC. The rearrangement joins TRBV18 to TRBJ1-2; D may be TRBD1 (6 bases). The CDR3 extends over 13 amino acids. The V and J ends lost 3 bases and 4 bases respectively, with 9 bases between them. In germline, CDR1 is KGHSH, CDR2 LQKENI.

This clonotype has just a few counts. The rearrangement joins TRBV28 to TRBJ2-1; 9 nucleotides agree with TRBD2. The CDR3 is 15 amino acids. Trimming at V came to 6 bases and at J to 2 bases, leaving 5 bases not matched to a gene. The germline V gene has CDR1 MDHEN and CDR2 SYDVKM. In DNA, the CDR3 is TGTGCCAGCAGATCGGCGGGAGGGCCCTACAATGAGCAGTTCTTC. This sequence encodes CASRSAGGPYNEQFF.

The chain has TRBV7-8 and TRBJ2-2; 13 nucleotides match TRBD2. V lost 6 bases and J lost 6; bases outside the gene matches: 4. Germline CDR1 SGHVS, CDR2 FQNEAQ. This CDR3 has 15 residues. CDR3 nucleotide sequence: TGTGCCAGCAGGCAGACTAGCGGGAGGTCCGGGGAGCTGTTTTTT. Protein sequence: CASRQTSGRSGELFF.